This TCR beta chain comes out of a study of blood T cell repertoires in COVID-19. Sequenced by immunoSEQ multiplex PCR; TCRdb stores in-frame clones only, minus some. The table records fewer than 350,000 clones, 85% of them present only once. The CDR3 contains 16 residues. Trimming removed 7 bases from V and 3 bases from J; junction bases left unmatched: 13. Germline assignment: CDR1 KGHDR and CDR2 SFDVKD. Material for sequencing was PBMCs or T cells enriched from blood (not recorded which). V gene TRBV24-1 combines with J gene TRBJ2-7; TRBD2 agrees at 8 bases. The origin of this receptor is a woman aged 30 to 39 who had been exposed to COVID-19. CDR3 sequence: CATSSSGGSGYYEQYF. The CDR3 DNA reads as TGTGCCACCAGCTCCAGCGGGGGTTCAGGGTACTACGAGCAGTACTTC.